One sample yielded the 15 T cell receptor beta chains listed below, sequenced in a study of beta chain features in type 1 diabetes. Study-wide results and limits: In all four CD4+ subsets, TCRB CDR3 length was significantly, moderately reduced in type 1 diabetes.

Antigen specificity for these receptors is unknown. The sequenced template was cDNA made from the entire isolated RNA. The method was immunoSEQ multiplex PCR; TCRdb's version includes in-frame clones alone and lacks a portion of them. The sample shows a few hundred thousand clones, approximately 15% of them seen only once. Sequences were obtained from naive CD4+ T cells from blood. The source is a man aged 25 to 40 with type 1 diabetes.

The gene calls are TRBV5-1 and TRBJ2-3; D call uncertain. The germline V gene has CDR1 SGHRS and CDR2 YFSETQ. V was trimmed by 4 bases and J by 0 bases, leaving 18 bases between them. The CDR3 length is 17 residues. The CDR3 DNA follows: TGCGCCAGCAGCACCCGCCCCGATCCCAGAAGCACAGATACGCAGTATTTT. It is translated as CASSTRPDPRSTDTQYF.

The genes are TRBV19 and TRBJ1-6; no reliable D call. V was shortened by 4 bases and J by 5 bases, with 6 bases between the two germline ends. The CDR3 contains 13 residues. The germline gives CDR1 LNHDA, CDR2 SQIVND (reference sequence). CDR3 region: CASSTGNNSPLHF. DNA for the CDR3: TGTGCCAGTAGTACAGGCAATAATTCACCCCTCCACTTT.

The chain carries TRBV23-1 and TRBJ1-5, with 7 positions matching TRBD1. TRBV23-1 is an ORF; its function is uncertain. The V gene end was trimmed by 4 bases and the J gene end by 0 bases; junction bases not matched to a gene: 12. The CDR3 loop spans 18 amino acids. CDR3 sequence: CASSRAGGLGDSNQPQHF. CDR3 sequence (DNA): TGCGCCAGCAGTCGCGCAGGGGGTTTAGGAGATAGCAATCAGCCCCAGCATTTT.

The chain employs TRBV7-8 and TRBJ2-7, with TRBD2 matching 8 bases. The CDR3 loop spans 14 amino acids. The trim removed 4 bases at V and 6 bases at J, leaving 8 bases unmatched. The germline V gene has CDR1 SGHVS and CDR2 FQNEAQ. The CDR3 spells CASSSGAAGGEQYF. The CDR3, as DNA: TGTGCCAGCAGCTCGGGCGCTGCGGGGGGCGAGCAGTACTTC.

This clone came up a few times. The gene calls are TRBV18 and TRBJ2-5, with unresolved D. The CDR3 spans 14 residues. The V end was cut by 1 base, the J end by 2 bases, with 8 bases between. CDR1 KGHSH and CDR2 LQKENI come from the germline V gene. The CDR3 DNA sequence: TGTGCCAGCTCACCACAGAGACAACAAGAGACCCAGTACTTC. This codes for CASSPQRQQETQYF. Using reference TRBV18 and TRBJ2-5 for the parts outside the CDR3, the full variable domain is NAGVMQNPRHLVRRRGQEARLRCSPMKGHSHVYWYRQLPEEGLKFMVYLQKENIIDESGMPKERFSAEFPKEGPSILRIQQVVRGDSAAYFCASSPQRQQETQYFGPGTRLLVL.

The rearrangement uses TRBV15 and TRBJ2-1; TRBD2 matches 8 bases. CDR1 is LNHNV, CDR2 YYDKDF, per germline (reference sequence). The CDR3 consists of 18 residues. V was clipped by 2 bases and J by 7 bases; unmatched bases: 16. The CDR3 sequence: CATSRTTGRGALGNEQFF. The CDR3 DNA reads as TGTGCCACCAGCAGAACCACCGGGCGGGGGGCCCTCGGGAATGAGCAGTTCTTC.

This rearrangement joins TRBV7-2 to TRBJ2-5; 8 bases are shared with TRBD2. The CDR3 covers 13 residues. The germline gives CDR1 SGHTA, CDR2 FQGNSA. Unmatched junction bases numbered 10, after V lost 11 bases and J lost 5 bases. This CDR3 reads CAGGGLVGETQYF. As DNA, the CDR3 is TGTGCCGGGGGGGGACTAGTAGGGGAGACCCAGTACTTC.

V gene TRBV5-4 combines with J gene TRBJ1-5; D perhaps matches TRBD1 (6 bases). This CDR3 comprises 14 residues. Trimming stripped 0 bases from V and 2 bases from J, with 6 bases between. CDR1 is SGHNT and CDR2 is YYREEE in the germline V gene (reference sequence). The CDR3 bases are TGTGCCAGCAGCTTGGCAGGGGGCAATCAGCCCCAGCATTTT. This encodes CASSLAGGNQPQHF.

V usage is TRBV19 and J usage is TRBJ1-5, with 7 positions matching TRBD1. CDR1 and CDR2 from the germline V gene are LNHDA and SQIVND (reference sequence). CDR3 size: 15 residues. V lost 1 base to trimming and J lost 6 bases; unmatched junction nucleotides: 6. The CDR3, as DNA: TGTGCCAGTAGTATAGTAGAGACAGGGCTTCAGCCCCAGCATTTT. It codes for CASSIVETGLQPQHF.

This clone was counted a few times. This sample also contains other DNA sequences that code for the same CDR3. The chain joins TRBV20-1 to TRBJ2-5, with D unresolved. This CDR3 has 11 amino acids. V lost 2 bases to trimming and J lost 2 bases, with 3 bases between them. Germline CDR1 and CDR2: DFQATT and SNEGSKA (reference sequence). CDR3 nucleotide sequence: TGCAGTGCTAGACAACAAGAGACCCAGTACTTC. The encoded protein is CSARQQETQYF.

The chain employs TRBV4-1 and TRBJ2-6; D gene ambiguous. This CDR3 is built from 18 residues. Trimming shortened V by 1 base and J by 4 bases, and 17 bases separated the two germline ends. The germline V gene encodes CDR1 MGHRA and CDR2 YSYEKL. The DNA of the CDR3 is TGCGCCAGCAGCCAAGTTGCGTCTAAGATCTTGGGGGCCAACGTCCTGACTTTC. It yields the protein CASSQVASKILGANVLTF.

The chain links TRBV6-5 to TRBJ1-5, with D possibly TRBD1 on 5 matching bases. The CDR3 runs 15 residues. V lost 7 bases to trimming and J lost 0 bases, with 13 bases between them. Germline-derived CDR1 and CDR2 are MNHEY and SVGAGI. CDR3 in DNA: TGTGCCAGCACCACGGCAGGGAATAGCAATCAGCCCCAGCATTTT. Translating gives CASTTAGNSNQPQHF.

This clone has a handful of counts. CDR3 sequence reads: CASSLAGTSGFYEQYF. DNA for the CDR3: TGTGCCAGCAGCTTAGCCGGAACTAGCGGTTTCTACGAGCAGTACTTC. The rearrangement uses TRBV7-2 and TRBJ2-7; 8 nucleotides line up with TRBD2. With 0 bases clipped from V and 3 bases from J, the junction kept 7 bases outside the gene matches. Germline CDR1 and CDR2: SGHTA and FQGNSA. The length of the CDR3 is 16 residues.

The rearrangement links TRBV12-5 to TRBJ2-3, with 13 bases matching TRBD2. The ends lost 6 bases at V and 9 bases at J; junction bases unmatched: 6. This CDR3 is 14 amino acids long. Germline CDR1 is LGHNT and CDR2 is FRNRAP. The CDR3 here is CASGWTSGSGTQYF. Written as DNA, the CDR3 is TGTGCTAGTGGATGGACTAGCGGGAGTGGCACGCAGTATTTT.

This clone was counted a few times. The chain joins TRBV11-2 to TRBJ1-3; a weak D match, TRBD1 (5 bases). V was pared by 7 bases and J by 4 bases, with 14 bases between. The CDR3 extends over 14 amino acids. Germline V lookup: CDR1 SGHAT, CDR2 FQNNGV. The CDR3 region is CASIRGGPGNTIYF. In DNA, the CDR3 is TGTGCCAGCATTCGCGGGGGTCCAGGAAACACCATATATTTT.